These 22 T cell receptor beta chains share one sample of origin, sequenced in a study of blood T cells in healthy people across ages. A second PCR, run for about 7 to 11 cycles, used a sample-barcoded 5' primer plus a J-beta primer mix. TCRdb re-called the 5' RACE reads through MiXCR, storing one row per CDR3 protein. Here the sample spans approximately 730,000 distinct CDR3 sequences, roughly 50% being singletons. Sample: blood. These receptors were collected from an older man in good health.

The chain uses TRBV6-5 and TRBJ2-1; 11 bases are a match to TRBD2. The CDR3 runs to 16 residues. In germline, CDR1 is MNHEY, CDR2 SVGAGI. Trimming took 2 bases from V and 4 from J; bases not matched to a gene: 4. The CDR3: CASSYRPSGRYNEQFF. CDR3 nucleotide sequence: TGTGCCAGCAGTTACCGACCTAGCGGGAGGTACAATGAGCAGTTCTTC.

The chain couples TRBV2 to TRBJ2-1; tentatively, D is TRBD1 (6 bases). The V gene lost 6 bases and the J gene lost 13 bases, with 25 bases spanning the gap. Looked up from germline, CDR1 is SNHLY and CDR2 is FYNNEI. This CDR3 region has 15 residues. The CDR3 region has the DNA TGTGCCAGCAGAAAAACTAGAGGGGGACCAGAGACCCAGTTCTTC. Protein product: CASRKTRGGPETQFF.

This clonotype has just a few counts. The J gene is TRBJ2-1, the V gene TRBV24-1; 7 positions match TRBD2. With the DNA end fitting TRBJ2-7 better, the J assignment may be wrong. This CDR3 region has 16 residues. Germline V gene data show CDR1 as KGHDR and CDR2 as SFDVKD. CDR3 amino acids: CATSDTSASSYNEQYF. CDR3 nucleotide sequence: TGTGCCACCAGTGATACTAGCGCTAGCTCCTACAATGAGCAGTACTTC.

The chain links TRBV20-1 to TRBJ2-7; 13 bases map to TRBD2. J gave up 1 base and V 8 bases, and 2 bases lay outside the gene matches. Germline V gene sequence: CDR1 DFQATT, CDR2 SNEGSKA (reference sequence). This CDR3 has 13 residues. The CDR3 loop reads CSTTSGRSYEQYF. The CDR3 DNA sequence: TGCAGTACGACTAGCGGGAGGTCCTACGAGCAGTACTTC.

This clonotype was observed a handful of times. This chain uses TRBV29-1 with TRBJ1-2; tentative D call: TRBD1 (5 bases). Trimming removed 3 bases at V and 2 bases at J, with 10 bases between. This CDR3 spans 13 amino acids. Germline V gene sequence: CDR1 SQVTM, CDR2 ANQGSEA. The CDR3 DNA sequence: TGCAGCGTTGAGAAAGGGGTAAACTATGGCTACACCTTC. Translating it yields CSVEKGVNYGYTF.

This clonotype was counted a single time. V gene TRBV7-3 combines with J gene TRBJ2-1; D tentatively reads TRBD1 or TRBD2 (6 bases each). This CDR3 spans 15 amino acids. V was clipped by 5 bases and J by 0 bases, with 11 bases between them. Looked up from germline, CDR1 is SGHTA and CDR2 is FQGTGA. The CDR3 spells CASSPEGGSYNEQFF. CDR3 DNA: TGTGCCAGCAGCCCGGAGGGGGGCTCCTACAATGAGCAGTTCTTC.

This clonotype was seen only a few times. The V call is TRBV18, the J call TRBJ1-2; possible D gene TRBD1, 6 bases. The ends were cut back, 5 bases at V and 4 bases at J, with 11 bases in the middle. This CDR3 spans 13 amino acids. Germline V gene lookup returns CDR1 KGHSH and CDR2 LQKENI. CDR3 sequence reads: CASSEGQAYGYTF. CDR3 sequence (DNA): TGTGCCAGCTCAGAGGGACAAGCCTATGGCTACACCTTC.

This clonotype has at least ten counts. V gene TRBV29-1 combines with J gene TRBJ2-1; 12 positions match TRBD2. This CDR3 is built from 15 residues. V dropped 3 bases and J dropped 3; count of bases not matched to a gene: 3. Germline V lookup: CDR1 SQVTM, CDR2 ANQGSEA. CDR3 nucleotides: TGCAGCGTTGATAGACTAGCGGGAGTCTACAATGAGCAGTTCTTC. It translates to CSVDRLAGVYNEQFF.

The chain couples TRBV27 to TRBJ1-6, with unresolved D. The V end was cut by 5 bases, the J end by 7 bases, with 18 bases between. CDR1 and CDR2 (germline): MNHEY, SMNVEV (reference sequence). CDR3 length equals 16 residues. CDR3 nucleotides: TGTGCCAGCAGTCCCCCCCTGCTTTTGGGGAATTCACCCCTCCACTTT. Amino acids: CASSPPLLLGNSPLHF.

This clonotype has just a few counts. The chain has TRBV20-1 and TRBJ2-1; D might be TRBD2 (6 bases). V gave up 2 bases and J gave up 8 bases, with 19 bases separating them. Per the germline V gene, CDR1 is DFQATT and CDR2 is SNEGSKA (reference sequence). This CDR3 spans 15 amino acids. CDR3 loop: CSARRGTGTLDEQFF. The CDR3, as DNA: TGCAGTGCTAGACGGGGAACCGGGACTTTGGATGAGCAGTTCTTC.

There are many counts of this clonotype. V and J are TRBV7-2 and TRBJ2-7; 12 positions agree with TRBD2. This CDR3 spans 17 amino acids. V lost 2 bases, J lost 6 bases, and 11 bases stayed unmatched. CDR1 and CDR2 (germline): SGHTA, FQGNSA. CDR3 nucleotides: TGTGCCAGCAGCTTAAGGGGGCGGACTAGCGGGATAGGCGAGCAGTACTTC. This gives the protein CASSLRGRTSGIGEQYF.

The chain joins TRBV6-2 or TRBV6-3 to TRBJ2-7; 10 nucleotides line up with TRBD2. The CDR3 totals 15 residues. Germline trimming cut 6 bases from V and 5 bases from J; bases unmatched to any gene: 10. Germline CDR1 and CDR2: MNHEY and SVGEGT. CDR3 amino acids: CASRPSGSRSHEQYF. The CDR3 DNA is TGTGCCAGCAGACCTAGCGGGAGTCGAAGCCACGAGCAGTACTTC.

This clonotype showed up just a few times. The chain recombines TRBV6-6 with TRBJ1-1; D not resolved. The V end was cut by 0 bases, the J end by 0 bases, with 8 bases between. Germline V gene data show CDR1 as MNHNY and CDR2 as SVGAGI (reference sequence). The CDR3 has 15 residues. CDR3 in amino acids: CASSYSETMNTEAFF. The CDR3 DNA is TGTGCCAGCAGTTACTCAGAGACAATGAACACTGAAGCTTTCTTT.

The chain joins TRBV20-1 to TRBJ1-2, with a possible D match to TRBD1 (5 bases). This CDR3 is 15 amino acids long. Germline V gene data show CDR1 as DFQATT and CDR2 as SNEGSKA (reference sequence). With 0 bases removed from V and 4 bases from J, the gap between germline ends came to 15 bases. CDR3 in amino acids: CSARDQTDVLYGYTF. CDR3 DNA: TGCAGTGCTAGAGATCAGACAGACGTGCTCTATGGCTACACCTTC.

CDR3 residues: CASSQDSTGKGEQYF. In DNA, the CDR3 is TGTGCCAGCAGCCAAGATTCGACAGGGAAGGGAGAGCAGTACTTC. The rearrangement links TRBV4-2 to TRBJ2-5, with TRBD1 identical over 7 bases. From germline, CDR1 is LGHNA and CDR2 YNFKEQ. CDR3 size: 15 residues. V was clipped by 0 bases and J by 11 bases; unmatched bases: 12.

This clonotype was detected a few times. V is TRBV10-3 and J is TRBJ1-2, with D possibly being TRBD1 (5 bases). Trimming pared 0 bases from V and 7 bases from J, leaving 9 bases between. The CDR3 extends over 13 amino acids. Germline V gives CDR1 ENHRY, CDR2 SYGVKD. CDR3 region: CAISESQGSGYTF. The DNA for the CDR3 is TGTGCCATCAGTGAGTCGCAGGGTTCTGGCTACACCTTC.

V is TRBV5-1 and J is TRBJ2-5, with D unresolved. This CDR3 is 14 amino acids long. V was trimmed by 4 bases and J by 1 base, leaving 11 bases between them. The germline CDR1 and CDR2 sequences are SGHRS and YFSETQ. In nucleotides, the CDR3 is TGCGCCAGCAGCGGAGCAGTAGTCCAAGAGACCCAGTACTTC. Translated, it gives CASSGAVVQETQYF.

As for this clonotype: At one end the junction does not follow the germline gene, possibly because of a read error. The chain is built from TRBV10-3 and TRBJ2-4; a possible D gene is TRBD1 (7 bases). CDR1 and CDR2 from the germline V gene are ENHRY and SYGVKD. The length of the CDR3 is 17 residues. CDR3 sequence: CASSIGQEGPAGDTQYF. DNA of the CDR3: TGTGCCAGCAGTATTGGACAGGAGGGGCCCGCTGGGGACACTCAGTACTTC.

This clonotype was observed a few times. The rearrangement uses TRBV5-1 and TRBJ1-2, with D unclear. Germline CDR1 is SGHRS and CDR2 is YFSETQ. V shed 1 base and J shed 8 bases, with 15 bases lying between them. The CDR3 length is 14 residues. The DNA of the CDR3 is TGCGCCAGCAGCTTGCCGGAATCAACGGGGGGCTACACCTTC. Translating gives CASSLPESTGGYTF. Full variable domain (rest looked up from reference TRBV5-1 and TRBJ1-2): KAGVTQTPRYLIKTRGQQVTLSCSPISGHRSVSWYQQTPGQGLQFLFEYFSETQRNKGNFPGRFSGRQFSNSRSEMNVSTLELGDSALYLCASSLPESTGGYTFGSGTRLTVV.

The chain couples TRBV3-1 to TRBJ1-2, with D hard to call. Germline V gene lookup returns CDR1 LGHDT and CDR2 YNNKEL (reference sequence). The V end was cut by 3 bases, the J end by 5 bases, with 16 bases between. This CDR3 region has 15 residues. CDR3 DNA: TGTGCCAGCAGCCAGAGTGGGCAGAAGAAATATGGCTACACCTTC. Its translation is CASSQSGQKKYGYTF. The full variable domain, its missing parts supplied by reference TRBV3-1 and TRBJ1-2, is DTAVSQTPKYLVTQMGNDKSIKCEQNLGHDTMYWYKQDSKKFLKIMFSYNNKELIINETVPNRFSPKSPDKAHLNLHINSLELGDSAVYFCASSQSGQKKYGYTFGSGTRLTVV.

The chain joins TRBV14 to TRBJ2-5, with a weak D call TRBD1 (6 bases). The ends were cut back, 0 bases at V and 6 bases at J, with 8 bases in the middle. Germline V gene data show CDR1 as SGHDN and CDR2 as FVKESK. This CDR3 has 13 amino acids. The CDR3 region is CASSQEDSQTQYF. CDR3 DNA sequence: TGTGCCAGCAGCCAAGAGGACAGCCAGACCCAGTACTTC.

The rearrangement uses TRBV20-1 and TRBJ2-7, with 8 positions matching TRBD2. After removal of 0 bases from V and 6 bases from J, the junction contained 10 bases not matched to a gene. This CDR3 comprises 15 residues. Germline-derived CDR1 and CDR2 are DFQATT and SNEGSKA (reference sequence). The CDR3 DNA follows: TGCAGTGCTAGAGATATCGCGGGAGGTAGTGGCGAGCAGTACTTC. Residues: CSARDIAGGSGEQYF.